The clone carrying this T cell receptor (beta chain) appeared a few times. Antigen specificity is unknown. V lost 2 bases and J 2 bases, leaving 11 bases between the germline ends. This CDR3 has 14 amino acids. Per germline, CDR1 DFQATT and CDR2 SNEGSKA (reference sequence). This sample was included in a study of human T cells and chemical hapten exposure. Study-wide context: Alopecia universalis, totalis or areata was present in patients who were mostly female. Regarding the study as a whole: The study found that DPC sensitization did not change TCRs above 1 in 1000 frequency. Against controls, expanded TCRs gave rise to significantly more large CDR3 similarity clusters.

The time point: patch test 1, 2 weeks after DPC sensitization. Treatment in this sample: therapeutic diphenylcyclopropenone sensitization with weekly scalp DPC. People who gave samples had alopecia, were 18 to 70 years old, and were suitable for DPC. MiXCR, run by TCRdb on the RACE reads, gives a single entry per CDR3 protein. This sample yields fewer than 400,000 distinct CDR3 sequences, of which around 7% are seen a single time; around 8.2% belongs to the top ten. The chain joins TRBV20-1 to TRBJ2-3; a possible D gene is TRBD2 (5 bases). The sample in question was whole blood, obtained in connection with sensitization to the hapten diphenylcyclopropenone (DPC). The sequence derives from a woman aged 18-29 years with alopecia areata. Some clones in this sample may be carry-over from other donors' samples. CDR3 in amino acids: CSARRSGVTDTQYF. The CDR3 DNA is TGCAGTGCTAGACGTTCCGGGGTCACAGATACGCAGTATTTT.